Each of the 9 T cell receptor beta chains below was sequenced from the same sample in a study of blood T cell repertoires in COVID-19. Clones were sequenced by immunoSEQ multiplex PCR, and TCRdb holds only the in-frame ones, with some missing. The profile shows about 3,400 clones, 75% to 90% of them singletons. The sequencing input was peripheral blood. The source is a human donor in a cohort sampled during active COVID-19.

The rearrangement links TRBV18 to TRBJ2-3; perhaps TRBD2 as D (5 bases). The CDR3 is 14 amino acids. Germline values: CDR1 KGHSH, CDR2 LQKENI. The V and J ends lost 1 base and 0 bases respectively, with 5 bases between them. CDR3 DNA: TGTGCCAGCTCACCACGGAGGAGCACAGATACGCAGTATTTT. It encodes CASSPRRSTDTQYF.

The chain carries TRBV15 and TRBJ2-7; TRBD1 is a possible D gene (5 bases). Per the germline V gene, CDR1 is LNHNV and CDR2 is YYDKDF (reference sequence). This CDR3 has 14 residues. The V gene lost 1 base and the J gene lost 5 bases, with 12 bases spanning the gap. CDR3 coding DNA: TGTGCCACCAGCAGAGGTTCAGGGCCGAACGAGCAGTACTTC. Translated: CATSRGSGPNEQYF.

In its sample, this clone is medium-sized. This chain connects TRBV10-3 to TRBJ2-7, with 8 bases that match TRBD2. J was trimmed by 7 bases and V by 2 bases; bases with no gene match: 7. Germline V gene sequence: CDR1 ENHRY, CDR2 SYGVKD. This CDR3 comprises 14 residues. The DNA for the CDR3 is TGTGCCATCAGTGAGCGAGCGGGGGTGGGGGAGCAGTACTTC. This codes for CAISERAGVGEQYF.

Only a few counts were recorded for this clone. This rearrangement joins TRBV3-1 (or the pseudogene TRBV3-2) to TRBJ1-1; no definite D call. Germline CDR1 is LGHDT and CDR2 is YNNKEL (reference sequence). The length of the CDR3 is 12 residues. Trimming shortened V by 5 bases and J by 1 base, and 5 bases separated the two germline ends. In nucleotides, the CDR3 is TGTGCCAGCAGCAACTCGAACACTGAAGCTTTCTTT. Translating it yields CASSNSNTEAFF.

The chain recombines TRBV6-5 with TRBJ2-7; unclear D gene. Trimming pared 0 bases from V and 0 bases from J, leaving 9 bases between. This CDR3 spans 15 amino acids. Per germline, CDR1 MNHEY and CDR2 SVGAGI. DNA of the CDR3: TGTGCCAGCAGTTACTCCCCCTTCAGCTCCTACGAGCAGTACTTC. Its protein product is CASSYSPFSSYEQYF.

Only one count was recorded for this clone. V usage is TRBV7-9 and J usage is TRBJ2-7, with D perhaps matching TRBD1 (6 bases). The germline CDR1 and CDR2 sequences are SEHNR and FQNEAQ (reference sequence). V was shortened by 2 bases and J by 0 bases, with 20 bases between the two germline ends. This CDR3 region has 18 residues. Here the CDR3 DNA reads TGTGCCAGCAGCTTATCTGGACTTGGGGGCCATCACTCCTACGAGCAGTACTTC. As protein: CASSLSGLGGHHSYEQYF.

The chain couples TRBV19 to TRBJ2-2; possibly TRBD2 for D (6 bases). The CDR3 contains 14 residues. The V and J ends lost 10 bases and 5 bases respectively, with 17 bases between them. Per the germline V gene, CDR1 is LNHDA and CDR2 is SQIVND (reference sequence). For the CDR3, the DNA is TGTGCCACCTTCTCCGGGGGATGGACCGGGGAGCTGTTTTTT. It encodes CATFSGGWTGELFF.

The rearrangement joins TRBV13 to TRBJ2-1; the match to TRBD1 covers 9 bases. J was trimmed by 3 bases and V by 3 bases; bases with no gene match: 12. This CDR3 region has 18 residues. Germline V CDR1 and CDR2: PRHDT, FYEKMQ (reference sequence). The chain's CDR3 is CASSFLVGTGIHYNEQFF. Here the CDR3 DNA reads TGTGCCAGCAGCTTTTTGGTAGGGACAGGGATTCACTACAATGAGCAGTTCTTC. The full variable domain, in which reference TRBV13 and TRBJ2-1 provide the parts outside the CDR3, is AAGVIQSPRHLIKEKRETATLKCYPIPRHDTVYWYQQGPGQDPQFLISFYEKMQSDKGSIPDRFSAQQFSDYHSELNMSSLELGDSALYFCASSFLVGTGIHYNEQFFGPGTRLTVL.

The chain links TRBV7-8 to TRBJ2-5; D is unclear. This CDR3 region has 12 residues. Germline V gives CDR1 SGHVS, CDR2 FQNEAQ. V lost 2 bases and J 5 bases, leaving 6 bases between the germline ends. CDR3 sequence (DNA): TGTGCCAGCAGCTTAATCGCGGAGACCCAGTACTTC. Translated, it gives CASSLIAETQYF.